Presented here are 8 T cell receptor beta chains from one specimen sequenced in a study of cytomegalovirus exposure and HLA in healthy donors. Researchers ran the PCR with 60 Vbeta and 13 Jbeta primers. The method was immunoSEQ multiplex PCR; TCRdb's version includes in-frame clones alone and lacks a portion of them. The repertoire holds some 67,000 clones, around 80% seen once, with around 3.2% in the top ten. Sequences were obtained from PBMCs. The receptors were sampled from a woman in her 30s in good health and CMV-seronegative.

The gene calls are TRBV4-1 and TRBJ1-2; D not certain. The V end was cut by 4 bases, the J end by 8 bases, with 14 bases between. The CDR3 covers 13 residues. The germline V gene has CDR1 MGHRA and CDR2 YSYEKL. CDR3 coding DNA: TGCGCCAGCAGCCGAGACCCTTCGGGGGGCTACACCTTC. Protein product: CASSRDPSGGYTF.

The chain joins TRBV5-5 to TRBJ2-5; D perhaps matches TRBD2 (6 bases). Germline CDR1 reads SGHKS; CDR2 reads YYEKEE (reference sequence). V dropped 3 bases and J dropped 1 base, with 13 bases sitting between them. The CDR3 has 15 residues. The CDR3 spells CASSSLWDFQETQYF. Written as DNA, the CDR3 is TGTGCCAGCAGCTCATTGTGGGACTTCCAAGAGACCCAGTACTTC.

This chain uses TRBV5-1 with TRBJ2-7; no reliable D call. The CDR3 spans 13 residues. Deletions cut 0 bases from V and 3 bases from J, with 7 bases between. Germline V lookup: CDR1 SGHRS, CDR2 YFSETQ. The CDR3 nucleotides are TGCGCCAGCAGCTTGGGTGACTTCTACGAGCAGTACTTC. Protein: CASSLGDFYEQYF.

Here the CDR3 DNA reads TGTGCCAGTAGTCCTAGGGGCATCGGGCGCGGCTACACCTTC. Translated: CASSPRGIGRGYTF. V usage is TRBV19 and J usage is TRBJ1-2, with D possibly TRBD1 on 5 matching bases. The CDR3 covers 14 residues. V was pared by 5 bases and J by 8 bases, with 18 bases between. Germline CDR1 is LNHDA and CDR2 is SQIVND (reference sequence).

The chain joins TRBV28 to TRBJ1-2; weak D call: TRBD1 (6 bases). Germline V lookup: CDR1 MDHEN, CDR2 SYDVKM. CDR3 length: 14 amino acids. Trimming took off 5 bases at V and 4 bases at J, with 14 bases between the two ends. Here the CDR3 reads CASSPQTGSYGYTF. CDR3 coding DNA: TGTGCCAGCAGTCCCCAGACAGGCTCCTATGGCTACACCTTC.

V gene TRBV9 combines with J gene TRBJ2-1; 9 bases agree with TRBD1. This CDR3 is 16 amino acids long. Germline V gene data show CDR1 as SGDLS and CDR2 as YYNGEE. V lost 0 bases, J lost 7 bases, and 8 bases stayed unmatched. CDR3 residues: CASSVEGQGVGNEQFF. The DNA for the CDR3 is TGTGCCAGCAGCGTAGAGGGACAGGGAGTAGGAAATGAGCAGTTCTTC.

The chain employs TRBV30 and TRBJ1-1; D gene unclear. Germline V gene lookup returns CDR1 GTSNPN and CDR2 SVGIG (reference sequence). The germline V and J ends were trimmed by 1 base and 2 bases, with 8 bases remaining between them. The CDR3 contains 13 residues. The CDR3 DNA reads TGTGCCTGGAGTGAACAGCAAAACACTGAAGCTTTCTTT. This gives the protein CAWSEQQNTEAFF. The full variable domain, in which reference TRBV30 and TRBJ1-1 provide the parts outside the CDR3, is SQTIHQWPATLVQPVGSPLSLECTVEGTSNPNLYWYRQAAGRGLQLLFYSVGIGQISSEVPQNLSASRPQDRQFILSSKKLLLSDSGFYLCAWSEQQNTEAFFGQGTRLTVV.

V and J are TRBV5-1 and TRBJ2-5; weak D call: TRBD2 (7 bases). CDR1 SGHRS and CDR2 YFSETQ come from the germline V gene. The CDR3 runs 16 residues. The germline V and J ends were trimmed by 3 bases and 1 base, with 16 bases remaining between them. The CDR3 loop is CASSSQVRGAQETQYF. The DNA for the CDR3 is TGCGCCAGCAGCTCTCAGGTTCGGGGGGCCCAAGAGACCCAGTACTTC.